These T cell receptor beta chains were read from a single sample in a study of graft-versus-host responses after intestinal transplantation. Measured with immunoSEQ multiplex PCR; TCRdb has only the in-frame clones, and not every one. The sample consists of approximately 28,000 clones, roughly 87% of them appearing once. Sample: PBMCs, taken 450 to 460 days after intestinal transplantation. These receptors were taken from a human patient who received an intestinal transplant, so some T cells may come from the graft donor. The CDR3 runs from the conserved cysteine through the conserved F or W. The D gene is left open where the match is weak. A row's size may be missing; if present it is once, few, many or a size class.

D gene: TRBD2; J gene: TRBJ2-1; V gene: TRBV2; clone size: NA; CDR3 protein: CASSSRLAGPNEQFF; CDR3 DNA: TGTGCCAGCAGTAGCCGACTAGCGGGTCCCAATGAGCAGTTCTTC
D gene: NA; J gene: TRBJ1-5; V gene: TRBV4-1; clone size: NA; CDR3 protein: CASSHSDTSNQPQHF; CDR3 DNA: TGCGCCAGCAGCCACTCGGACACTAGCAATCAGCCCCAGCATTTT
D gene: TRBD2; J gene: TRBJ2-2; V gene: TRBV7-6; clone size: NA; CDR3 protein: CASSSLAGGTQMLGELFF; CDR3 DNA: TGTGCCAGCAGCAGCCTAGCGGGGGGGACTCAAATGCTCGGGGAGCTGTTTTTT
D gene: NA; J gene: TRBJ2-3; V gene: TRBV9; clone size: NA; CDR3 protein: CASSPGTVSTDTQYF; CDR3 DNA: TGTGCCAGCAGCCCAGGGACGGTTAGCACAGATACGCAGTATTTT
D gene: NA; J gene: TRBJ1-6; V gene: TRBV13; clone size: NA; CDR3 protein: CASSLGRNNSPLHF; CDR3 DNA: TGTGCCAGCAGCTTAGGCAGAAATAATTCACCCCTCCACTTT
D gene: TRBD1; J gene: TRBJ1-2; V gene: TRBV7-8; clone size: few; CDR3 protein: CASSLGPPGPGGTNYGYTF; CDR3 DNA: TGTGCCAGCAGCTTAGGCCCCCCGGGTCCAGGGGGTACAAACTATGGCTACACCTTC
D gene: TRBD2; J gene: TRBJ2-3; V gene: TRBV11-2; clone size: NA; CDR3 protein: CASSLSWTSGPTDTQYF; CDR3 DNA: TGTGCCAGCAGCCTATCATGGACTAGCGGCCCCACAGATACGCAGTATTTT
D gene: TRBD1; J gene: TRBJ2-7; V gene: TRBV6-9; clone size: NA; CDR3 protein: CASGSGTAYEQYF; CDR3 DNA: TGTGCCAGCGGCTCCGGGACAGCCTACGAGCAGTACTTC
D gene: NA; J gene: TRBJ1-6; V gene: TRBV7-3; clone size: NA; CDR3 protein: CASTEGTAGSPLHF; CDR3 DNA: TGTGCCAGCACCGAGGGCACCGCGGGGTCACCCCTCCACTTT
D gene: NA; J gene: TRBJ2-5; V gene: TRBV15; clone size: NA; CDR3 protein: CATSSPPEETQYF; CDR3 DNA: TGTGCCACCAGCAGTCCGCCCGAAGAGACCCAGTACTTC
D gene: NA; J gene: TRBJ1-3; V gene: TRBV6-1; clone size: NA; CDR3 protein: CASSPTTGFGNTIYF; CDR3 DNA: TGTGCCAGCAGTCCGACTACAGGGTTCGGAAACACCATATATTTT
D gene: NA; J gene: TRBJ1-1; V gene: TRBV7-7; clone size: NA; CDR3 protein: CASSLGSLNTEAFF; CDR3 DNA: TGTGCCAGCAGCTTAGGCAGTCTGAACACTGAAGCTTTCTTT
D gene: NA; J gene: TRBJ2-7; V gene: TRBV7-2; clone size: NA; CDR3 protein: CASSLAGRSEQYF; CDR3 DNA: TGTGCCAGCAGCTTAGCGGGGCGAAGCGAGCAGTACTTC
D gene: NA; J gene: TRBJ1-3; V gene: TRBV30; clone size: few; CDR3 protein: CAWSLGGSGNTIYF; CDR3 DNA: TGTGCCTGGAGTCTGGGGGGATCTGGAAACACCATATATTTT
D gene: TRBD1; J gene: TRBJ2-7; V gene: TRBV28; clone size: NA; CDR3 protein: CASSLSLRQGASEQYF; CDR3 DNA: TGTGCCAGCAGTTTATCCTTGAGACAGGGGGCCTCCGAGCAGTACTTC
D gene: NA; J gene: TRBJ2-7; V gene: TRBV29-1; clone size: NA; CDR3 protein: CSVVGRSFSEQYF; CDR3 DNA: TGCAGCGTTGTTGGCAGGTCCTTCTCCGAGCAGTACTTC
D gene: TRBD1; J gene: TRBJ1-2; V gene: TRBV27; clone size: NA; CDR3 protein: CASRGPTWDRPNYGYTF; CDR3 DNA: TGTGCCAGCAGGGGACCTACTTGGGACAGACCTAACTATGGCTACACCTTC
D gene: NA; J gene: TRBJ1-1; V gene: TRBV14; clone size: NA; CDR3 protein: CASSQDLSLGTEAFF; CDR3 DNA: TGTGCCAGCAGCCAAGATCTGTCCCTCGGAACTGAAGCTTTCTTT
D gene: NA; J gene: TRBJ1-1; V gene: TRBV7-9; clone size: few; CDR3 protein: CASSLGQAEGAFF; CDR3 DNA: TGTGCCAGCAGCTTAGGGCAGGCCGAGGGAGCTTTCTTT
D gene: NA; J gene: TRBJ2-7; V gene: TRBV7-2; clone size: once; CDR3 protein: CASSLPGTSYEQYF; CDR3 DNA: TGTGCCAGCAGCTTACCCGGGACCTCCTACGAGCAGTACTTC
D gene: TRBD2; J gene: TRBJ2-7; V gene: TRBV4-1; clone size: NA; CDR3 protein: CASSHLAGGTYEQYF; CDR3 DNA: TGCGCCAGCAGCCATCTAGCGGGGGGGACCTACGAGCAGTACTTC
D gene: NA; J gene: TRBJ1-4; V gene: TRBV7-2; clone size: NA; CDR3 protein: CASSLVGNEKLFF; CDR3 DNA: TGTGCCAGCAGCTTAGTAGGGAATGAAAAACTGTTTTTT
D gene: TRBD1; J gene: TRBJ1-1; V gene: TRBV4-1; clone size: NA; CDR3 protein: CASSDRDRSNTEAFF; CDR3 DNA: TGCGCCAGCAGTGACAGGGACCGTTCCAACACTGAAGCTTTCTTT
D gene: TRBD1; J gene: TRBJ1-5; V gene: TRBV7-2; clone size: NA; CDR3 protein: CASSLAKGAGQPQHF; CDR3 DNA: TGTGCCAGCAGCTTAGCTAAGGGGGCGGGGCAGCCCCAGCATTTT
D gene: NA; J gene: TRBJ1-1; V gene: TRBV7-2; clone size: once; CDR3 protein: CASSLVYTEAFF; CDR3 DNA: TGTGCCAGCAGCTTAGTCTACACTGAAGCTTTCTTT
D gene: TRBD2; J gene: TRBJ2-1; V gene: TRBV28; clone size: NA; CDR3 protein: CASSLLAGGREHGNEQFF; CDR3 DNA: TGTGCCAGCAGTTTACTAGCGGGAGGAAGGGAACACGGGAATGAGCAGTTCTTC
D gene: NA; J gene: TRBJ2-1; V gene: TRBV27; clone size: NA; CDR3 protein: CASTFHPDYNEQFF; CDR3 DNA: TGTGCCAGCACCTTCCACCCAGATTACAATGAGCAGTTCTTC
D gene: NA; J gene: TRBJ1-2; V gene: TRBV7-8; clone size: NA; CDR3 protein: CASSFLARGRDLNGYGYTF; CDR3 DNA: TGTGCCAGCAGCTTCCTCGCTCGGGGCAGGGATCTAAATGGCTATGGCTACACCTTC
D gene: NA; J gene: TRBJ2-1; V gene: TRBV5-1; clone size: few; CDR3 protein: CASSLEGAYNEQFF; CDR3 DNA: TGCGCCAGCAGCTTGGAGGGGGCCTACAATGAGCAGTTCTTC
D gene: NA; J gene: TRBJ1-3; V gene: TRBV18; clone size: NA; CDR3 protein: CASSPGIPSSGNTIYF; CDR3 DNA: TGTGCCAGCTCACCGGGTATCCCGAGCTCTGGAAACACCATATATTTT
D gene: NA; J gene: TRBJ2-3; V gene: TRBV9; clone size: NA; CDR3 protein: CASSPPRDQLVRLDTQYF; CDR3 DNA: TGTGCCAGCAGCCCCCCTAGAGATCAGTTGGTTCGACTGGATACGCAGTATTTT
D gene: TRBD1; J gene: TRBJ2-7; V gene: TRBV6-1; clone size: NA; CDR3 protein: CASRDRAREQYF; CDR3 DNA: TGTGCCAGCAGAGACAGGGCCCGAGAGCAGTACTTC
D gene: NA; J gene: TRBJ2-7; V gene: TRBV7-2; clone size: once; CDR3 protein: CASSRRDRSSYEQYF; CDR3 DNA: TGTGCCAGCAGCCGGAGAGATCGCAGCTCCTACGAGCAGTACTTC
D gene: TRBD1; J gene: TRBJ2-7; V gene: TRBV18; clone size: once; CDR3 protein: CASSRPDRGGYEQYF; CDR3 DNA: TGTGCCAGCTCCCGTCCAGACAGGGGAGGCTACGAGCAGTACTTC
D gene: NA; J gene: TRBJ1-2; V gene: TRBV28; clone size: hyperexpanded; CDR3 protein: CASSLGRARYGYTF; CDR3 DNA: TGTGCCAGCAGTTTGGGCAGAGCCCGCTATGGCTACACCTTC
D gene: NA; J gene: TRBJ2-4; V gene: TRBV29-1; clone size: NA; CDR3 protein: CSVTWDVEAKNIQYF; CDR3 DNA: TGCAGCGTGACCTGGGATGTAGAGGCCAAAAACATTCAGTACTTC
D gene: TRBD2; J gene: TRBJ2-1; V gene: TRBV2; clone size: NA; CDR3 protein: CASTGLAVNEQFF; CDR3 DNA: TGTGCCAGCACCGGACTAGCGGTAAATGAGCAGTTCTTC
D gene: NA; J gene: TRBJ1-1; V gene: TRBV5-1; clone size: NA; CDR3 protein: CASSSQGWNTEAFF; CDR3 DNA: TGCGCCAGCAGCTCCCAGGGCTGGAACACTGAAGCTTTCTTT
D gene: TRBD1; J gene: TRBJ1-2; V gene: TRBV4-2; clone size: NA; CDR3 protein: CASSQGAPKTGDHGYTF; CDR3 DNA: TGTGCCAGCAGCCAAGGGGCTCCCAAAACAGGGGATCATGGCTACACCTTC
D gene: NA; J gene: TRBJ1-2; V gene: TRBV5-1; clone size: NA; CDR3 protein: CASSFQGGSNYGYTF; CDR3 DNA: TGCGCCAGCAGCTTTCAGGGAGGCTCTAACTATGGCTACACCTTC
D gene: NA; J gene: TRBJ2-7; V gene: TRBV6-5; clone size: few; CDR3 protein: CASSYPGTAEQYF; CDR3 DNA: TGTGCCAGCAGTTACCCCGGGACGGCCGAGCAGTACTTC
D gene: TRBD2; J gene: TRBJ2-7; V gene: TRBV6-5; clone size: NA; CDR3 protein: CASSYREGSYEQYF; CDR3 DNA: TGTGCCAGCAGTTATAGGGAGGGCTCCTACGAGCAGTACTTC
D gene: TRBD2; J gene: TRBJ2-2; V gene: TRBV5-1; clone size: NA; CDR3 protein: CASSFAGDNTGELFF; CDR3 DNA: TGCGCCAGCAGCTTTGCGGGAGACAACACCGGGGAGCTGTTTTTT
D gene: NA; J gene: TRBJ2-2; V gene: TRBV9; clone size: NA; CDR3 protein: CASSEYRGTGELFF; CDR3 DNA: TGTGCCAGCAGCGAGTACCGCGGTACCGGGGAGCTGTTTTTT
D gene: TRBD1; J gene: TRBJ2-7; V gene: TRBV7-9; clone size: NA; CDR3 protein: CASSSLDRVDEQYF; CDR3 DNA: TGTGCCAGCAGCTCACTCGACAGGGTGGACGAGCAGTACTTC
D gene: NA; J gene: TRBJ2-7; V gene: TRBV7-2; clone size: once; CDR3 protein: CASSLVAPYEQYF; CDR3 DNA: TGTGCCAGCAGCTTAGTAGCGCCCTACGAGCAGTACTTC
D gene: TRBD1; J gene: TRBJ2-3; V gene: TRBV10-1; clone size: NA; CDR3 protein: CASSESGQGYTQYF; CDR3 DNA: TGCGCCAGCAGTGAGTCTGGACAGGGGTATACGCAGTATTTT
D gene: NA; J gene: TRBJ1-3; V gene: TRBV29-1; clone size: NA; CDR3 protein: CSVAPNRGTGNTIYF; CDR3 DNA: TGCAGCGTTGCGCCAAATAGGGGAACTGGAAACACCATATATTTT
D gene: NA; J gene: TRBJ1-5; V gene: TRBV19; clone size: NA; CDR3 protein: CASSIIIRSNQPQHF; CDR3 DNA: TGTGCCAGTAGTATAATAATCCGTAGTAATCAGCCCCAGCATTTT
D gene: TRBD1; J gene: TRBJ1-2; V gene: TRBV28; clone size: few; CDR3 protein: CASSLTAGGNYGYTF; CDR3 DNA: TGTGCCAGCAGTTTAACGGCAGGGGGAAACTATGGCTACACCTTC
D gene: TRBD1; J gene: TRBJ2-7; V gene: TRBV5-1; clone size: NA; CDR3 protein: CASGTGGAYEQYF; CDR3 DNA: TGCGCCAGCGGGACAGGGGGCGCCTACGAGCAGTACTTC
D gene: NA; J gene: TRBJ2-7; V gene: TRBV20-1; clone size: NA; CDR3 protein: CSARGAGEQYF; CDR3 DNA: TGCAGTGCCAGAGGAGCAGGCGAGCAGTACTTC
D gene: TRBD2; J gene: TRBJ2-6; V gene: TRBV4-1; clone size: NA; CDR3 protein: CASTTDAGVSGANVLTF; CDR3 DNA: TGCGCCAGCACGACGGACGCGGGGGTCTCTGGGGCCAACGTCCTGACTTTC